This entry is about one TCR beta chain. Its antigen is still unknown. Through a sample-barcoded 5' primer and a J-beta primer mix, a second PCR was run for roughly 6 to 12 cycles. All samples yielded 2.5 million or more CDR3-containing paired-end reads. MiXCR was run by TCRdb on the 5' RACE reads, yielding one entry per CDR3 protein. The sample includes approximately 670,000 distinct CDR3 sequences, 40% to 45% seen only once; the top ten take about 30%. The entry originates in a study of blood T cells in healthy people across ages. Study observations and caveats: When set beside aged donors, long-lived donors presented more naive CD4+ cells and higher diversity. It was found that TCR beta diversity correlated strongly with the percentage of naive T cells.

The CDR3 length is 16 residues. Germline lookup yields CDR1 LGHNA and CDR2 YNFKEQ. The chain uses TRBV4-2 and TRBJ2-5, with 10 bases fitting TRBD2. The last part of the DNA fits TRBJ2-7 better; the J call may be wrong. This receptor was identified in an elderly man in good health. Sequencing input: blood. The CDR3 coding sequence is TGTGCCAGCAGCCAAGATACCGGGACTAGCGAATACGAGCAGTACTTC. Amino acids: CASSQDTGTSEYEQYF.